The TCR beta chain described here comes from a study of blood T cell repertoires in COVID-19. This CDR3 comprises 14 residues. Trimming took 1 base from V and 8 from J, leaving 9 bases between them. Germline V lookup: CDR1 SNHLY, CDR2 FYNNEI. Clones were read by immunoSEQ multiplex PCR, and TCRdb kept only the in-frame ones, dropping some. The table lists approximately 250,000 clones, 70% to 90% of them singletons. This clonotype originated in a woman aged 55 to 70 with COVID-19, enrolled during active disease. The rearrangement uses TRBV2 and TRBJ1-6; no definite D call. Material: peripheral blood. The CDR3 region is CASSEGLSYSPLHF. The CDR3, as DNA: TGTGCCAGCAGTGAAGGGTTGAGTTATTCACCCCTCCACTTT.